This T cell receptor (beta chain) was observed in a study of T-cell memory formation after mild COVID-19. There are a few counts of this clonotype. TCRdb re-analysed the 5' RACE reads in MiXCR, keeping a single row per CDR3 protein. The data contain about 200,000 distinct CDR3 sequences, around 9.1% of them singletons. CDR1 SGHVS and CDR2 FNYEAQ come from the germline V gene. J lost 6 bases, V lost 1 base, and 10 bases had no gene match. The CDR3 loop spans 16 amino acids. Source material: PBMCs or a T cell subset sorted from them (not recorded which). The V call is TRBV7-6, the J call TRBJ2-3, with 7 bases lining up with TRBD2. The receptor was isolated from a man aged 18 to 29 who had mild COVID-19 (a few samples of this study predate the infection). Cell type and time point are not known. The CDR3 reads CASSLGRTSGVDTQYF. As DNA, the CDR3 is TGTGCCAGCAGCTTAGGACGAACCAGCGGGGTTGATACGCAGTATTTT.